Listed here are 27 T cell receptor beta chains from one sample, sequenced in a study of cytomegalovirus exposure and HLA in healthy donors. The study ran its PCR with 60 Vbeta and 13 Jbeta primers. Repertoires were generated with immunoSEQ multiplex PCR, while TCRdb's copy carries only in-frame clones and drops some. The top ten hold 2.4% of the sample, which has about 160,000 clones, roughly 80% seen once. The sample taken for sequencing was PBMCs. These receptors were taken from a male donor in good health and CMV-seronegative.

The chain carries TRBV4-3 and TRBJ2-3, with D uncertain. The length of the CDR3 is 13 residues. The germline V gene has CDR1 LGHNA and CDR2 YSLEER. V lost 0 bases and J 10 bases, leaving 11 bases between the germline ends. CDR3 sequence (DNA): TGCGCCAGCAGCCAAGATATCAGGTCACCGCAGTATTTT. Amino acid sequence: CASSQDIRSPQYF.

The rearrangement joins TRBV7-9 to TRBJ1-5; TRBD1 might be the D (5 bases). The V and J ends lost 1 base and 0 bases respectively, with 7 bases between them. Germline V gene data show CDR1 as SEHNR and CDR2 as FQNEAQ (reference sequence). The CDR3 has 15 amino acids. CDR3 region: CASSLGTISNQPQHF. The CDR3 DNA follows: TGTGCCAGCAGCTTAGGGACAATTAGCAATCAGCCCCAGCATTTT.

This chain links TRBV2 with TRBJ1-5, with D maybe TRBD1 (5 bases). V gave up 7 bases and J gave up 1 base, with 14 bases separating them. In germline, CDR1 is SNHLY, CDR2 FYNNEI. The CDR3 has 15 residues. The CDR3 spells CASTPDTVSNQPQHF. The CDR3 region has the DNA TGTGCCAGCACCCCGGACACCGTGAGCAATCAGCCCCAGCATTTT.

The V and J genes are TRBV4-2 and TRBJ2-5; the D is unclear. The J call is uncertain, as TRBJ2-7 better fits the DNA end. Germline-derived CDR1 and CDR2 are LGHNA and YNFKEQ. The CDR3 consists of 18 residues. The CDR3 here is CASSQVTIRRQSSYEQYF. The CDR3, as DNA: TGTGCCAGCAGCCAAGTTACAATACGTAGACAAAGCTCCTACGAGCAGTACTTC.

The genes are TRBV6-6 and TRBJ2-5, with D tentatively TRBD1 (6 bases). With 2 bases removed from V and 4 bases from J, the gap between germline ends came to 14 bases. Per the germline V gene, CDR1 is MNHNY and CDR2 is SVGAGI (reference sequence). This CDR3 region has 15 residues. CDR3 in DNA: TGTGCCAGCAGTTACGGGAACAGGGTCCGAGAGACCCAGTACTTC. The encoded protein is CASSYGNRVRETQYF.

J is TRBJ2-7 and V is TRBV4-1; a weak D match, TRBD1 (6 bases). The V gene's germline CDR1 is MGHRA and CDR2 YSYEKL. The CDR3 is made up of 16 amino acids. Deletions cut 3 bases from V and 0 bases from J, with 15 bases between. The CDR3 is CASSHAVDSLSYEQYF. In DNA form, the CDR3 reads TGCGCCAGCAGCCACGCGGTGGACAGCCTCTCCTACGAGCAGTACTTC.

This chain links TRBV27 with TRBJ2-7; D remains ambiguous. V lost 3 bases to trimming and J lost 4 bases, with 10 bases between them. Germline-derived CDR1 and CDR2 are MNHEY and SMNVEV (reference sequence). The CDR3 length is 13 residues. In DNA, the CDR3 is TGTGCCAGCAGTTTGCGGATAGAGTACGAGCAGTACTTC. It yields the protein CASSLRIEYEQYF.

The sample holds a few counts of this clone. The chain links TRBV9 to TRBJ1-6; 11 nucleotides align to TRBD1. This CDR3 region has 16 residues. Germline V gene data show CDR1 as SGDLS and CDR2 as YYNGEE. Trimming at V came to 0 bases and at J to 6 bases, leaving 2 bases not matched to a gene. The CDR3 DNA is TGTGCCAGCAGCGTAGAAGGGACAGGGGGTAATTCACCCCTCCACTTT. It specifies CASSVEGTGGNSPLHF.

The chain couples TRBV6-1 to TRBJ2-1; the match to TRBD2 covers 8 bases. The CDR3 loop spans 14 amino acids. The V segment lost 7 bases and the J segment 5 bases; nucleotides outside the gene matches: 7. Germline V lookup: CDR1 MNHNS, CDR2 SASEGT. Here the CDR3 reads CASTLRGGHNEQFF. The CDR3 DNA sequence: TGTGCCAGCACCCTCCGGGGGGGGCACAATGAGCAGTTCTTC.

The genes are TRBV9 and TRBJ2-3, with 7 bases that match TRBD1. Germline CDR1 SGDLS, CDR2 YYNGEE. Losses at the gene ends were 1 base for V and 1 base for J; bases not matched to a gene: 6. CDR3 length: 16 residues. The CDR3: CASSVRQGTRTDTQYF. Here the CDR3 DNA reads TGTGCCAGCAGCGTACGACAGGGAACCCGCACAGATACGCAGTATTTT.

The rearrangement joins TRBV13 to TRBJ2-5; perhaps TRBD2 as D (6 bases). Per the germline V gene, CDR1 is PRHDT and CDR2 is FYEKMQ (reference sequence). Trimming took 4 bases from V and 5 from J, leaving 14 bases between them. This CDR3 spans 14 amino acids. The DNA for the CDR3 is TGTGCCAGCAGCTCCAACAGCCGGGGGGAGACCCAGTACTTC. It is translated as CASSSNSRGETQYF.

CDR3 nucleotides: TGTGCCAGCAGTGAGACTAGCGGGGGCTACGAGCAGTACTTC. It encodes CASSETSGGYEQYF. This chain connects TRBV6-1 to TRBJ2-7, with TRBD2 matching over 12 bases. This CDR3 comprises 14 residues. Germline trimming cut 3 bases from V and 3 bases from J; bases unmatched to any gene: 0. In germline, CDR1 is MNHNS, CDR2 SASEGT.

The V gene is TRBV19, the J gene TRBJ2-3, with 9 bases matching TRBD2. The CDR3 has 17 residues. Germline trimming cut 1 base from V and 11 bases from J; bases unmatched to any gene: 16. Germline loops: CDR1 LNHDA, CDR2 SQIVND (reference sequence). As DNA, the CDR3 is TGTGCCAGTAGTATAGTGGGCGGGGGGGGCTCGCCCGCTTTGCAGTATTTT. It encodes CASSIVGGGGSPALQYF.

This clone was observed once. CDR3 sequence reads: CSVEEGLRRGYGYTF. For the CDR3, the DNA is TGCAGCGTTGAAGAGGGCTTGCGTAGGGGCTATGGCTACACCTTC. The rearrangement links TRBV29-1 to TRBJ1-2; maybe TRBD1 (5 bases). Germline V gene sequence: CDR1 SQVTM, CDR2 ANQGSEA. The V gene lost 0 bases and the J gene lost 4 bases, with 15 bases spanning the gap. The CDR3 totals 15 residues.

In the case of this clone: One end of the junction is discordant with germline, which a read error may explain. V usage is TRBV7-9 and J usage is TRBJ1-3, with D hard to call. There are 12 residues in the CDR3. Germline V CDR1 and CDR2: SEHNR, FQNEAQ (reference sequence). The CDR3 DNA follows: TGTTCCAGCAGCCCGGTCGGAAACACCATATATTTT. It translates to CSSSPVGNTIYF.

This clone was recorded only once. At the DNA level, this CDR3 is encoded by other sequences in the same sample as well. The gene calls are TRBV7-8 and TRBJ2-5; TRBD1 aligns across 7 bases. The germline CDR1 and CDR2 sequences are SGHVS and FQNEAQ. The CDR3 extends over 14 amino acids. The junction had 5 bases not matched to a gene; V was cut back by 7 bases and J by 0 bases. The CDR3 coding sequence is TGTGCCAGCACCGAGACAGGGAACCAAGAGACCCAGTACTTC. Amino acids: CASTETGNQETQYF.

This CDR3 reads CASREGGPADTQYF. The CDR3 coding sequence is TGTGCCAGCAGAGAGGGGGGGCCAGCAGATACGCAGTATTTT. This sequence joins TRBV28 and TRBJ2-3; D might be TRBD2 (7 bases). This CDR3 has 14 residues. CDR1 is MDHEN, CDR2 SYDVKM, per germline. Deletions cut 6 bases from V and 4 bases from J, with 14 bases between.

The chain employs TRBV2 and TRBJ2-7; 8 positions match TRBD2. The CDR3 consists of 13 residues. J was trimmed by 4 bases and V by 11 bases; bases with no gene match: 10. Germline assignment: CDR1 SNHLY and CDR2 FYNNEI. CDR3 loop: CASKGLESYEQYF. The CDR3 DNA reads TGTGCCTCCAAGGGACTAGAATCGTACGAGCAGTACTTC.

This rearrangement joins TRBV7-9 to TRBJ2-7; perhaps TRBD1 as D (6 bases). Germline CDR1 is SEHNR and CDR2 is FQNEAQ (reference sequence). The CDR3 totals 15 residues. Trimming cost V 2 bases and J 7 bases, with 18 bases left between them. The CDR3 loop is CASSLSSQGLMEQYF. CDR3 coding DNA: TGTGCCAGCAGCTTATCCTCACAGGGTCTTATGGAGCAGTACTTC.

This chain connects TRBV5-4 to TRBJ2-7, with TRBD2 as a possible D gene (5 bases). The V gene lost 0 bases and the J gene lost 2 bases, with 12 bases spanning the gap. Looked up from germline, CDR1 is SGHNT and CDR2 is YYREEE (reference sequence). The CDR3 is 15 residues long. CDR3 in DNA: TGTGCCAGCAGCTTGGACTTAGCGAACACCTACGAGCAGTACTTC. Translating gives CASSLDLANTYEQYF.

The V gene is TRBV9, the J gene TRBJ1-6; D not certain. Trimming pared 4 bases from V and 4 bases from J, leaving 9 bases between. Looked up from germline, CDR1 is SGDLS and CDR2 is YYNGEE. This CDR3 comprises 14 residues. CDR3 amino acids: CASSTQTYNSPLHF. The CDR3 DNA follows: TGTGCCAGCAGCACCCAGACTTATAATTCACCCCTCCACTTT.

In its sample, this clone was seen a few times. CDR3 region: CSVEVARNTEAFF. The CDR3 nucleotides read TGCAGCGTTGAAGTAGCGAGGAACACTGAAGCTTTCTTT. The chain recombines TRBV29-1 with TRBJ1-1; unclear D gene. Trimming shortened V by 1 base and J by 1 base, and 7 bases separated the two germline ends. Germline V gives CDR1 SQVTM, CDR2 ANQGSEA. CDR3 length equals 13 residues.

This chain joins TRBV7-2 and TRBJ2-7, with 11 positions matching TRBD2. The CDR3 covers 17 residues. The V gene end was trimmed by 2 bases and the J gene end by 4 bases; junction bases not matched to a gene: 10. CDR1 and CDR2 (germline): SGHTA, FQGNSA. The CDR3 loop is CASSLPVAGGLGYEQYF. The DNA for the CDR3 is TGTGCCAGCAGCTTACCGGTAGCGGGAGGGCTTGGTTACGAGCAGTACTTC. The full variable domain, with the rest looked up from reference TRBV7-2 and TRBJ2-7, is GAGVSQSPSNKVTEKGKDVELRCDPISGHTALYWYRQSLGQGLEFLIYFQGNSAPDKSGLPSDRFSAERTGGSVSTLTIQRTQQEDSAVYLCASSLPVAGGLGYEQYFGPGTRLTVT.

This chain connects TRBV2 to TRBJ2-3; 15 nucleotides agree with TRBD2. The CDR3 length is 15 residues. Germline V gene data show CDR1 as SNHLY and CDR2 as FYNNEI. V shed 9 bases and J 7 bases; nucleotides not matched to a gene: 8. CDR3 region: CARGLAGGEGYTQYF. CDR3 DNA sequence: TGTGCCAGAGGACTAGCGGGAGGGGAGGGATATACGCAGTATTTT.

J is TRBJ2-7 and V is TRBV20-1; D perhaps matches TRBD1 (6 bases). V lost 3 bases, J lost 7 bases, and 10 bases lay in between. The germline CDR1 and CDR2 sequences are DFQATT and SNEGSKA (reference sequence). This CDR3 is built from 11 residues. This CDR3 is CSASGTREQYF. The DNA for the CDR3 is TGCAGTGCTAGCGGGACACGGGAGCAGTACTTC.

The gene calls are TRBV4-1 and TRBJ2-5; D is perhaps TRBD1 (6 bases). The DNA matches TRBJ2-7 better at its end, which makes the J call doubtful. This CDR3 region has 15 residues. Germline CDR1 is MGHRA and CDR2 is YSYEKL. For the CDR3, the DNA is TGCGCCAGCAGCCAAGACCCGACAGGCTCCTACGAGCAGTACTTC. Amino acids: CASSQDPTGSYEQYF.

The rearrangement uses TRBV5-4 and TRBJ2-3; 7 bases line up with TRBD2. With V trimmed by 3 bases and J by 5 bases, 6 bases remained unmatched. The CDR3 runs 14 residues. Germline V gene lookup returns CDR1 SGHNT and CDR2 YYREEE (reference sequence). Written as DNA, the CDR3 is TGTGCCAGCAGCTCTGAACTAGCGAAAGATACGCAGTATTTT. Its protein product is CASSSELAKDTQYF. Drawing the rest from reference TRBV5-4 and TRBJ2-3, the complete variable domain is ETGVTQSPTHLIKTRGQQVTLRCSSQSGHNTVSWYQQALGQGPQFIFQYYREEENGRGNFPPRFSGLQFPNYSSELNVNALELDDSALYLCASSSELAKDTQYFGPGTRLTVL.